This entry features one T cell receptor (beta chain) sequence. The data derive from a study of blood T cell repertoires in COVID-19. Study background: COVID-19 samples, acute and convalescent, were from the United States, Italy and Spain.

As handled by the study authors: Counts of nucleated cells, estimated from reference gene primer amplification, were obtained. Produced via immunoSEQ multiplex PCR; TCRdb's table is partial and in-frame only. The DNA gave D and trimming, while V, J and clone size come from that table. The profile shows 210,000 or so clones, approximately 85% of them singletons. Followed longitudinally, the Seattle patients had been enrolled during active infection. Trimming removed 5 bases from V and 3 bases from J, with 10 bases in between. CDR1 and CDR2 from the germline V gene are SGHVS and FQNEAQ. The CDR3 consists of 13 residues.

The chain is built from TRBV7-8 and TRBJ1-1; D unclear. This TCR was recovered from a man aged 50-59 years with COVID-19, enrolled during active disease. The specimen was peripheral blood. The CDR3 is CASSESRYTEAFF. The DNA for the CDR3 is TGTGCCAGCAGCGAGTCAAGATACACTGAAGCTTTCTTT.